The subject of this entry is one T cell receptor (beta chain). Germline V CDR1 and CDR2: SGHDN, FVKESK. The CDR3 is made up of 15 amino acids. Trimming took off 2 bases at V and 2 bases at J, with 13 bases between the two ends. The record originates from a study of OX40 agonist ivuxolimab in advanced cancers. People who had autoimmune disease history or systemic immunosuppression were excluded. This table comes from immunoSEQ multiplex PCR, and its TCRdb copy is limited to in-frame clones, with some not included. In the table there are approximately 86,000 clones, 85% to 90% of which are singletons. The sample here was CD4+ or CD8+ T cells sorted from blood, taken in a trial of the OX40 agonist ivuxolimab. The chain recombines TRBV14 with TRBJ2-7; a possible D gene is TRBD1 (6 bases). The TCR sequence derives from an adult with an advanced solid tumor such as melanoma, head and neck, liver or kidney cancer. The CDR3 DNA reads as TGTGCCAGCAGCCAATTCGGGACACTCACCTACGAGCAGTACTTC. This gives the protein CASSQFGTLTYEQYF.